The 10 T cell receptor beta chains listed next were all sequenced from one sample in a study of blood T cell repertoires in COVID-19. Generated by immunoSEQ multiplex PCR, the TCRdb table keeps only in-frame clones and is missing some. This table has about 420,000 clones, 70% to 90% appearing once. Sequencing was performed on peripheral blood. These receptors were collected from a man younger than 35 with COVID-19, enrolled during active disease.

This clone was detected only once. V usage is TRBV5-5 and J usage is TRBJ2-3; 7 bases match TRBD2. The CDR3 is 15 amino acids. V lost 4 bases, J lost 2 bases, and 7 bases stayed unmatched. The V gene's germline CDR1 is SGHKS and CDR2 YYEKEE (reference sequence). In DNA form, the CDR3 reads TGTGCCAGCAGCCTCGGACTAGAGCTCACAGATACGCAGTATTTT. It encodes CASSLGLELTDTQYF. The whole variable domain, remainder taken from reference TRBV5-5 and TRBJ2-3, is DAGVTQSPTHLIKTRGQQVTLRCSPISGHKSVSWYQQVLGQGPQFIFQYYEKEERGRGNFPDRFSARQFPNYSSELNVNALLLGDSALYLCASSLGLELTDTQYFGPGTRLTVL.

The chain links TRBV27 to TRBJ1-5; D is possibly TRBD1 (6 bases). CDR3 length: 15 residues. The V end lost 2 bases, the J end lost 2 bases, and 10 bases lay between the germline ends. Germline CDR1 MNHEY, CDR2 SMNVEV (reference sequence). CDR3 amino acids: CASSLQGYGNQPQHF. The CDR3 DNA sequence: TGTGCCAGCAGTTTACAGGGGTACGGCAATCAGCCCCAGCATTTT.

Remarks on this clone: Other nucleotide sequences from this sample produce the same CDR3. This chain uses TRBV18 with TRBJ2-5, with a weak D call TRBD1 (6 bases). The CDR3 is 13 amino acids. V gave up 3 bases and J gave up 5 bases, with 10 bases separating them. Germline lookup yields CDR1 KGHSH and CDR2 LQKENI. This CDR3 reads CASSPGGGETQYF. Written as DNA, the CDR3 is TGTGCCAGCTCACCTGGGGGCGGCGAGACCCAGTACTTC.

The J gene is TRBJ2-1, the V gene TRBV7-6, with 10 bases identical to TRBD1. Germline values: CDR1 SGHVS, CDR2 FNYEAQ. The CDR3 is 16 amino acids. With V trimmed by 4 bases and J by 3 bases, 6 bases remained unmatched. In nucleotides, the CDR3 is TGTGCCAGCAGCTCCATCGACAGGGGGCTCTACAATGAGCAGTTCTTC. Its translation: CASSSIDRGLYNEQFF. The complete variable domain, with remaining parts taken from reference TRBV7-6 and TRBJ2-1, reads GAGVSQSPRYKVTKRGQDVALRCDPISGHVSLYWYRQALGQGPEFLTYFNYEAQQDKSGLPNDRFSAERPEGSISTLTIQRTEQRDSAMYRCASSSIDRGLYNEQFFGPGTRLTVL.

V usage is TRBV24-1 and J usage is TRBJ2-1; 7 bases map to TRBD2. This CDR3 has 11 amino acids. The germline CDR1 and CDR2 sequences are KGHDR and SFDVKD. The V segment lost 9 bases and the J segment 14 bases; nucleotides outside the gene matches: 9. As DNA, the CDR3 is TGTGCCACCTCGGGCAATGGGGGGGAGTTCTTC. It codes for CATSGNGGEFF.

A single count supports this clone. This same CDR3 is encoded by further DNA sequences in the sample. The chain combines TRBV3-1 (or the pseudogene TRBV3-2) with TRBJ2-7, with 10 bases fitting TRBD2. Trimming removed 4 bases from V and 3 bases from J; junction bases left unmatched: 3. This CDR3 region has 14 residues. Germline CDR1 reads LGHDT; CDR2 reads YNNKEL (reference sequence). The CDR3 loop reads CASSPGTSVYEQYF. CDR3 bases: TGTGCCAGCAGCCCCGGGACTAGCGTCTACGAGCAGTACTTC.

The CDR3: CASSPSGTGSYEQYF. The CDR3 DNA reads as TGTGCCAGCAGTCCTTCCGGGACAGGGTCCTACGAGCAGTACTTC. The V gene is TRBV11-2, the J gene TRBJ2-7; 9 positions match TRBD1. V was pared by 6 bases and J by 1 base, with 7 bases of the junction left unmatched. CDR1 SGHAT and CDR2 FQNNGV come from the germline V gene. CDR3 length equals 15 residues.

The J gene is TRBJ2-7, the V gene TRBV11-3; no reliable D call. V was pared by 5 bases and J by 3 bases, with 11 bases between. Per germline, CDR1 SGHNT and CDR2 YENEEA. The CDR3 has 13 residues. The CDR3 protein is CASSPRRDYEQYF. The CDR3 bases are TGTGCCAGCAGCCCCCGCCGAGACTACGAGCAGTACTTC. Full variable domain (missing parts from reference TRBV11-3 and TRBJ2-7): EAGVVQSPRYKIIEKKQPVAFWCNPISGHNTLYWYLQNLGQGPELLIRYENEEAVDDSQLPKDRFSAERLKGVDSTLKIQPAELGDSAVYLCASSPRRDYEQYFGPGTRLTVT.

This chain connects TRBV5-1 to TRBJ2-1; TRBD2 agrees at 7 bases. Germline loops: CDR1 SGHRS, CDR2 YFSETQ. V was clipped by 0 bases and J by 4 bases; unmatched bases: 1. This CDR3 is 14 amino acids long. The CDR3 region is CASSLEAGYNEQFF. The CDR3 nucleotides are TGCGCCAGCAGCTTGGAAGCGGGGTACAATGAGCAGTTCTTC.

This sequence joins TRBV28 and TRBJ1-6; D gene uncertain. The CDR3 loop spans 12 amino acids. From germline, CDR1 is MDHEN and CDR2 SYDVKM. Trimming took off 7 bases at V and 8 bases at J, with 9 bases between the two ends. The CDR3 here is CASKWGDSPLHF. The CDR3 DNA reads TGTGCCAGCAAGTGGGGAGATTCACCCCTCCACTTT.